What follows are 5 T cell receptor beta chains derived from one specimen sequenced in a study of blood T cell repertoires in COVID-19. Measured with immunoSEQ multiplex PCR; TCRdb has only the in-frame clones, and not every one. Seen here are tens of thousands of clones, 75% to 90% observed once, and the top ten hold over 15%. The sample taken for sequencing was peripheral blood. These receptors came from a woman older than 75 with acute or convalescent COVID-19.

This chain's CDR3 is CASSLLSGYFSLFEQFF. The CDR3 DNA reads as TGTGCCAGCAGCTTATTGTCAGGATACTTTTCCTTGTTTGAGCAGTTCTTC. The chain joins TRBV7-2 to TRBJ2-1; D ambiguous. CDR1 is SGHTA, CDR2 FQGNSA, per germline. V lost 2 bases, J lost 9 bases, and 23 bases lay in between. The CDR3 contains 17 residues.

The rearrangement links TRBV7-8 to TRBJ2-5, with 8 bases matching TRBD2. This CDR3 is 15 amino acids long. Germline V gene data show CDR1 as SGHVS and CDR2 as FQNEAQ. J lost 3 bases, V lost 5 bases, and 8 bases had no gene match. CDR3 sequence: CASSHGRGGKETQYF. The CDR3 bases are TGTGCCAGCAGCCATGGACGGGGGGGCAAAGAGACCCAGTACTTC. Supplemented by reference TRBV7-8 and TRBJ2-5, the full variable domain reads GAGVSQSPRYKVAKRGQDVALRCDPISGHVSLFWYQQALGQGPEFLTYFQNEAQLDKSGLPSDRFFAERPEGSVSTLKIQRTQQEDSAVYLCASSHGRGGKETQYFGPGTRLLVL.

The rearrangement links TRBV19 to TRBJ2-7; no firm D call. The CDR3 is made up of 14 amino acids. V lost 5 bases, J lost 6 bases, and 17 bases lay in between. Germline CDR1 reads LNHDA; CDR2 reads SQIVND (reference sequence). CDR3 DNA: TGTGCCAGTAGTGAAAGTGGCCCACCCCTCGAGCAGTACTTC. Its translation is CASSESGPPLEQYF.

The chain carries TRBV29-1 and TRBJ2-5; TRBD2 matches 7 bases. This CDR3 spans 15 amino acids. Germline assignment: CDR1 SQVTM and CDR2 ANQGSEA. V dropped 6 bases and J dropped 3; count of bases not matched to a gene: 13. The CDR3 spells CSVGGIGGKKETQYF. CDR3 DNA: TGCAGCGTGGGAGGGATTGGTGGGAAGAAAGAGACCCAGTACTTC.

The V gene is TRBV2, the J gene TRBJ2-7; the D gene is possibly TRBD1 (6 bases). The V end lost 7 bases, the J end lost 3 bases, and 13 bases lay between the germline ends. Germline V gives CDR1 SNHLY, CDR2 FYNNEI. CDR3 length: 13 residues. The CDR3: CASIGGTVYEQYF. In nucleotides, the CDR3 is TGTGCCAGCATAGGGGGAACGGTCTACGAGCAGTACTTC.